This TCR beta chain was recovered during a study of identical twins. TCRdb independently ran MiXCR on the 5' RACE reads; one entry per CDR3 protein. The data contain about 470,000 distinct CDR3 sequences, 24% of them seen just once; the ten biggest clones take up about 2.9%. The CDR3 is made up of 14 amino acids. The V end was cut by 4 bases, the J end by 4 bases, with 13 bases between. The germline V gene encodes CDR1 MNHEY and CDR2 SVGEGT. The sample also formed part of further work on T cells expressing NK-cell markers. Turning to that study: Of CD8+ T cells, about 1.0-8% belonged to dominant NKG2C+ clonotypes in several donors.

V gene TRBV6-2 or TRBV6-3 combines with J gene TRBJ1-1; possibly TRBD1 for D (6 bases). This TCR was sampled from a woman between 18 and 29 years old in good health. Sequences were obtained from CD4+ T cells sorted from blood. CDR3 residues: CASSSLRGRTEAFF. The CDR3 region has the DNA TGTGCCAGCAGTTCCCTCAGGGGTCGCACTGAAGCTTTCTTT.